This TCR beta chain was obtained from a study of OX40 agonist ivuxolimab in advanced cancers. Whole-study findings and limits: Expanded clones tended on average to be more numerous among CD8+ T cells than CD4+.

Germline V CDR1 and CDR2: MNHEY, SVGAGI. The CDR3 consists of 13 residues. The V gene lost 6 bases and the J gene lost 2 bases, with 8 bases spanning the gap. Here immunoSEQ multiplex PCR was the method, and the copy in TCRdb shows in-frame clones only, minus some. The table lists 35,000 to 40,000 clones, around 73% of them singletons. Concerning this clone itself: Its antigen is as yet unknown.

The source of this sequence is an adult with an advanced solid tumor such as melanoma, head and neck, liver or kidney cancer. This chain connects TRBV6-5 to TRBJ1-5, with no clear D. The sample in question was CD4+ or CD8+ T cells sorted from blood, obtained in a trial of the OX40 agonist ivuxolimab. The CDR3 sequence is CASSQFGNQPQHF. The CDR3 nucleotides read TGTGCCAGCAGCCAGTTTGGCAATCAGCCCCAGCATTTT.